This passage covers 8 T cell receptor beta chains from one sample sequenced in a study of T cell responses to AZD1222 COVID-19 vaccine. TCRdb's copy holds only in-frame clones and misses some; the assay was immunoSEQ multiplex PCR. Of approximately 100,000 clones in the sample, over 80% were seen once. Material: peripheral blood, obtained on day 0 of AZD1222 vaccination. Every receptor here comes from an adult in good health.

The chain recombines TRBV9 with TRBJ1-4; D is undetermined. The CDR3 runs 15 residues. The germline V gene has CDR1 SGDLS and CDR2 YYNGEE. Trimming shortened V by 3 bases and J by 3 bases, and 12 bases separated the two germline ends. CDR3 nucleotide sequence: TGTGCCAGCAGCGCAACCGGGGATTCTAATGAAAAACTGTTTTTT. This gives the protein CASSATGDSNEKLFF. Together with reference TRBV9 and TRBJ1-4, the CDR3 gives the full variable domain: DSGVTQTPKHLITATGQRVTLRCSPRSGDLSVYWYQQSLDQGLQFLIQYYNGEERAKGNILERFSAQQFPDLHSELNLSSLELGDSALYFCASSATGDSNEKLFFGSGTQLSVL.

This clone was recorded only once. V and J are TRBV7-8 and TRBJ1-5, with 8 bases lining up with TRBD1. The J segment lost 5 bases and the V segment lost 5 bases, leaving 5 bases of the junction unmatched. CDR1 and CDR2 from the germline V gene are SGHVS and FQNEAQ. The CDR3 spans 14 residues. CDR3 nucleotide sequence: TGTGCCAGCAGCCCGGGACAGGTATATCAGCCCCAGCATTTT. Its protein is CASSPGQVYQPQHF.

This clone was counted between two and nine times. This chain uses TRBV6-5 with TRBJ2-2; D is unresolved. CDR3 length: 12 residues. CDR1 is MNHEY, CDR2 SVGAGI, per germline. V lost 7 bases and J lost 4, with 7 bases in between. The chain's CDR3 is CASKYGTGELFF. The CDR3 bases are TGTGCCAGCAAATACGGCACCGGGGAGCTGTTTTTT.

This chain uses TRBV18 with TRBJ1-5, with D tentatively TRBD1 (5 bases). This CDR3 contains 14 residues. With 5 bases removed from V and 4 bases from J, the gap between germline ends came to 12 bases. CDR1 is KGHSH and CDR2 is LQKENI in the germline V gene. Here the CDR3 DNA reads TGTGCCAGCTCAGGAGCCGCAGGGAATCAGCCCCAGCATTTT. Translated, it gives CASSGAAGNQPQHF. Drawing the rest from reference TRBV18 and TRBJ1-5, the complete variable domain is NAGVMQNPRHLVRRRGQEARLRCSPMKGHSHVYWYRQLPEEGLKFMVYLQKENIIDESGMPKERFSAEFPKEGPSILRIQQVVRGDSAAYFCASSGAAGNQPQHFGDGTRLSIL.

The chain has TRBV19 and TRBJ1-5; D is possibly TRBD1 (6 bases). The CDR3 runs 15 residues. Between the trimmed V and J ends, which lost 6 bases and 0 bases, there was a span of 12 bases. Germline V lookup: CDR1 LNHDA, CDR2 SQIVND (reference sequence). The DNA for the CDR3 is TGTGCCAGTAGGCCCGACAGGTCTAGCAATCAGCCCCAGCATTTT. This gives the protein CASRPDRSSNQPQHF.

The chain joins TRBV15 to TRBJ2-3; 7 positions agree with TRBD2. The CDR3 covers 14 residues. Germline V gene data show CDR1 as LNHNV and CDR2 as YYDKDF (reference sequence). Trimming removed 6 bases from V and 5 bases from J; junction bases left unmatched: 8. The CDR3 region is CATSPSGTRDTQYF. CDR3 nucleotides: TGTGCCACCAGTCCGAGCGGGACCCGAGATACGCAGTATTTT.

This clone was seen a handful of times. The CDR3: CASSPLSGKVYEQYF. CDR3 DNA: TGTGCCAGCTCACCACTCTCCGGGAAGGTCTACGAGCAGTACTTC. V and J are TRBV18 and TRBJ2-7; D might be TRBD2 (5 bases). Germline V gene lookup returns CDR1 KGHSH and CDR2 LQKENI. V was clipped by 1 base and J by 3 bases, with 13 bases between them. This CDR3 region has 15 residues.

The CDR3 DNA reads as TGTGCCAGCAGCACCGGAGGGGCGAACTATGGCTACACCTTC. It codes for CASSTGGANYGYTF. The V gene is TRBV5-4, the J gene TRBJ1-2; D perhaps matches TRBD1 (5 bases). V lost 4 bases to trimming and J lost 2 bases, with 12 bases between them. The CDR3 runs 14 residues. CDR1 and CDR2 from the germline V gene are SGHNT and YYREEE (reference sequence).